This T cell receptor (beta chain) comes out of a study of blood T cells in healthy people across ages. General study points: The recorded TCR beta diversity per million T cells decreased in a roughly linear manner with age. Donors of long life had a larger count of naive CD4+ cells and greater diversity than aged donors.

From germline, CDR1 is SGDLS and CDR2 YYNGEE. The V end was cut by 4 bases, the J end by 2 bases, with 17 bases between. The CDR3 loop spans 16 amino acids. It was with a sample-barcoded 5' primer and a J-beta primer mix that a second PCR of roughly 7 to 12 cycles was run. At least 3 million CDR3-containing paired-end reads were obtained per sample. One entry per CDR3 protein results from TCRdb running MiXCR on the 5' RACE reads. The table includes roughly 1,300,000 distinct CDR3 sequences, roughly 64% detected once. Notes on this clonotype: The target antigen is unknown.

Specimen: blood. This rearrangement joins TRBV9 to TRBJ2-3, with D perhaps matching TRBD1 or TRBD2 (6 bases each). This receptor was identified in a man between 18 and 29 years old in good health. The CDR3 here is CASSPQGGGTTDTQYF. For the CDR3, the DNA is TGTGCCAGCAGCCCACAGGGTGGGGGGACCACAGATACGCAGTATTTT. Drawing the rest from reference TRBV9 and TRBJ2-3, the complete variable domain is DSGVTQTPKHLITATGQRVTLRCSPRSGDLSVYWYQQSLDQGLQFLIQYYNGEERAKGNILERFSAQQFPDLHSELNLSSLELGDSALYFCASSPQGGGTTDTQYFGPGTRLTVL.